This TCR beta chain is drawn from a study of cytomegalovirus exposure and HLA in healthy donors. Study findings and constraints: In presence/absence analyses, roughly uniform sequencing depth across donors was assumed.

The junction had 16 bases not matched to a gene; V was cut back by 5 bases and J by 8 bases. CDR3 length: 17 amino acids. CDR1 and CDR2 (germline): LNHDA, SQIVND (reference sequence). A remark on this clone: The target antigen is unknown.

Both 60 Vbeta primers and 13 Jbeta primers went into the PCR. As originally analysed: In a later analysis, of around 83 million unique beta chains, some 10 million appeared in at least two donors. Generated by immunoSEQ multiplex PCR, the TCRdb table keeps only in-frame clones and is missing some. V, J and clone size reflect that table, while D and trimming were determined from the DNA. The profile shows about 130,000 clones, around 81% of them singletons. This TCR was sampled from a female donor in good health and CMV-seronegative. The V gene is TRBV19, the J gene TRBJ1-4, with 8 bases lining up with TRBD1. What was sequenced was PBMCs. CDR3 in DNA: TGTGCCAGTAGTCCCTTGGGCTCCGGGACAGGTGGAGAAAAACTGTTTTTT. Its translation is CASSPLGSGTGGEKLFF.